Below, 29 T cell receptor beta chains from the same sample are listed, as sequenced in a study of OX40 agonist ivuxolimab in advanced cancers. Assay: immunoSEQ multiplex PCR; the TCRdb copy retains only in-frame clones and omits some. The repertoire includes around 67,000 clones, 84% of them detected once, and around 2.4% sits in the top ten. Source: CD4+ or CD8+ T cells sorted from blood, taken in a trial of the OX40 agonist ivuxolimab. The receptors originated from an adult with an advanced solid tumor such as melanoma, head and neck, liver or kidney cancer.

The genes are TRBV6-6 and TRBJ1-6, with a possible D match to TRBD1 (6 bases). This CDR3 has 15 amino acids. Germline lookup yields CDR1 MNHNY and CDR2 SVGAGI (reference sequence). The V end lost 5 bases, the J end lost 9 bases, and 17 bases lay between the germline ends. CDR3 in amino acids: CASSLDSFNRSPLHF. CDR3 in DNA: TGTGCCAGCAGTCTGGACAGCTTCAATCGTTCACCCCTCCACTTT.

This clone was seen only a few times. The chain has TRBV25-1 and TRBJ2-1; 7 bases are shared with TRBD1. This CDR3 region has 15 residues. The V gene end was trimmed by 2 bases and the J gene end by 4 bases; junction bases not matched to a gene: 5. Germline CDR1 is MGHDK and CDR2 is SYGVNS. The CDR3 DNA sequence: TGTGCCAGCAGTGAACCGGGACAGCATTACAATGAGCAGTTCTTC. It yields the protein CASSEPGQHYNEQFF.

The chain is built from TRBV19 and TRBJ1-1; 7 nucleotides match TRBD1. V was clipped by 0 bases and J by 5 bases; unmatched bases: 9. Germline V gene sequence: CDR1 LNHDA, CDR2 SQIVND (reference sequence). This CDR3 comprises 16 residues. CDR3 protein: CASSIDYRGGSTEAFF. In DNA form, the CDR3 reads TGTGCCAGTAGTATAGACTACAGGGGAGGATCGACTGAAGCTTTCTTT.

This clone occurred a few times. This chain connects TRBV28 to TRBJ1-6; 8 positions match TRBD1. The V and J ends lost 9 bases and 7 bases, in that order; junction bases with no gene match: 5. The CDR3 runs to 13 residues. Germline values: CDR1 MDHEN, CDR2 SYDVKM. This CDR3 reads CARRQGTNSPLHF. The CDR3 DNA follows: TGTGCCAGGCGACAGGGGACAAATTCACCCCTCCACTTT. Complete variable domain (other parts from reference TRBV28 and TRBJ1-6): DVKVTQSSRYLVKRTGEKVFLECVQDMDHENMFWYRQDPGLGLRLIYFSYDVKMKEKGDIPEGYSVSREKKERFSLILESASTNQTSMYLCARRQGTNSPLHFGNGTRLTVT.

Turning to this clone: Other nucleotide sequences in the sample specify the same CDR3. The CDR3 sequence: CASSLRTGGTDTQYF. DNA of the CDR3: TGTGCCAGCAGCCTTAGGACAGGGGGTACAGATACGCAGTATTTT. This chain links TRBV27 with TRBJ2-3; TRBD1 aligns across 10 bases. CDR1 and CDR2 from the germline V gene are MNHEY and SMNVEV (reference sequence). V lost 6 bases, J lost 3 bases, and 6 bases stayed unmatched. CDR3 length: 15 amino acids.

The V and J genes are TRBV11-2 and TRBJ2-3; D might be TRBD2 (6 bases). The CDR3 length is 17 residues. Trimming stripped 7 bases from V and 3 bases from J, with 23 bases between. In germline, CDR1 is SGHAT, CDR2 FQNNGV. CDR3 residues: CASISFRRYSGTDTQYF. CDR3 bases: TGTGCCAGCATTTCCTTTCGAAGGTATAGCGGAACAGATACGCAGTATTTT. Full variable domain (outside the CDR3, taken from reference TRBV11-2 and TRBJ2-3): EAGVAQSPRYKIIEKRQSVAFWCNPISGHATLYWYQQILGQGPKLLIQFQNNGVVDDSQLPKDRFSAERLKGVDSTLKIQPAKLEDSAVYLCASISFRRYSGTDTQYFGPGTRLTVL.

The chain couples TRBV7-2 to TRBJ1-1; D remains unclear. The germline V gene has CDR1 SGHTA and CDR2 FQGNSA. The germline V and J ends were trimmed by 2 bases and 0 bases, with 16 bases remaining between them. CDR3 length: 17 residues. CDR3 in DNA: TGTGCCAGCAGCTTAAGGGCCAGGCCTGTCATGAACACTGAAGCTTTCTTT. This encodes CASSLRARPVMNTEAFF.

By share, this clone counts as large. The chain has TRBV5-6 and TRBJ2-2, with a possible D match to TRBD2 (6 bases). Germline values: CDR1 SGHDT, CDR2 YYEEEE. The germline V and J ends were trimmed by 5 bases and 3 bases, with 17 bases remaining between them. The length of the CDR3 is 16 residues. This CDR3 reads CASRSRDLGYTGELFF. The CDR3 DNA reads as TGTGCCAGCAGGTCCCGGGACTTGGGGTACACCGGGGAGCTGTTTTTT. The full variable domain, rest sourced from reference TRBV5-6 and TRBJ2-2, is DAGVTQSPTHLIKTRGQQVTLRCSPKSGHDTVSWYQQALGQGPQFIFQYYEEEERQRGNFPDRFSGHQFPNYSSELNVNALLLGDSALYLCASRSRDLGYTGELFFGEGSRLTVL.

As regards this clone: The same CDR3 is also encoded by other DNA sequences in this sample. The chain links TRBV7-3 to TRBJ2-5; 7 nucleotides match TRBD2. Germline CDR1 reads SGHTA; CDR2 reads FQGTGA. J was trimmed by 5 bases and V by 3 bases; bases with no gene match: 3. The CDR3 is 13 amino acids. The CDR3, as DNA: TGTGCCAGCAGCTTCGGGGGAGGGGAGACCCAGTACTTC. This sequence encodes CASSFGGGETQYF.

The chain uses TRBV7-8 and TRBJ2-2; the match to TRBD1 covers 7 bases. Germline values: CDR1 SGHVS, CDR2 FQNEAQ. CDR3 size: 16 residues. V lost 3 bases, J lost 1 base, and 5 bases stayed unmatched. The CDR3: CASSFRGSRNTGELFF. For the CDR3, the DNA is TGTGCCAGCAGCTTCAGGGGGTCTAGGAACACCGGGGAGCTGTTTTTT. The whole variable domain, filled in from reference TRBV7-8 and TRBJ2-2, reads GAGVSQSPRYKVAKRGQDVALRCDPISGHVSLFWYQQALGQGPEFLTYFQNEAQLDKSGLPSDRFFAERPEGSVSTLKIQRTQQEDSAVYLCASSFRGSRNTGELFFGEGSRLTVL.

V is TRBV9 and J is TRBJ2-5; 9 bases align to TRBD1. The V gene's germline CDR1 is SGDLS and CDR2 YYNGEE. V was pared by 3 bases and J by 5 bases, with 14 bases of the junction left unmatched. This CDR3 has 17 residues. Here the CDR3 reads CASSARWGQGPGETQYF. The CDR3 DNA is TGTGCCAGCAGCGCGAGGTGGGGACAGGGCCCTGGGGAGACCCAGTACTTC. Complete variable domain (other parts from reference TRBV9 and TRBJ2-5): DSGVTQTPKHLITATGQRVTLRCSPRSGDLSVYWYQQSLDQGLQFLIQYYNGEERAKGNILERFSAQQFPDLHSELNLSSLELGDSALYFCASSARWGQGPGETQYFGPGTRLLVL.

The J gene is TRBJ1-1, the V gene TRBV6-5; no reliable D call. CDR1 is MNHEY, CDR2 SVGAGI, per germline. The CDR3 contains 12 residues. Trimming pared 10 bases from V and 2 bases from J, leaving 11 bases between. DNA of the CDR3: TGTGCCACCAAGGATCGTAACACTGAAGCTTTCTTT. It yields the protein CATKDRNTEAFF.

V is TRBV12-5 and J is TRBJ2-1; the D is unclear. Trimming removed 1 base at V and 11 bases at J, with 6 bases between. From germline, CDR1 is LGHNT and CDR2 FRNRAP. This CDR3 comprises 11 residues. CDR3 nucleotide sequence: TGTGCTAGTGGTTTGGACACAAAGCAGTTCTTC. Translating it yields CASGLDTKQFF.

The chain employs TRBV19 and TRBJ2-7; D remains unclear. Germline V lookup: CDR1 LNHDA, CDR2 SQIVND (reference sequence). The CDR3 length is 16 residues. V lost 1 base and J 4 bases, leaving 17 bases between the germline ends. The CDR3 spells CASSIGRRMSRYEQYF. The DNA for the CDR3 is TGTGCCAGTAGTATAGGGCGCAGGATGAGCAGGTACGAGCAGTACTTC. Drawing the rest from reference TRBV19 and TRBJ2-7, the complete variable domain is DGGITQSPKYLFRKEGQNVTLSCEQNLNHDAMYWYRQDPGQGLRLIYYSQIVNDFQKGDIAEGYSVSREKKESFPLTVTSAQKNPTAFYLCASSIGRRMSRYEQYFGPGTRLTVT.

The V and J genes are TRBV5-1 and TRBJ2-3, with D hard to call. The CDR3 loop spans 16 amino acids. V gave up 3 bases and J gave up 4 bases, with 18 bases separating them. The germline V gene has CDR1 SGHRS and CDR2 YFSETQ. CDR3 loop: CASSSYLRSSADTQYF. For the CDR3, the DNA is TGCGCCAGCAGCTCGTATCTCCGAAGTTCTGCAGATACGCAGTATTTT.

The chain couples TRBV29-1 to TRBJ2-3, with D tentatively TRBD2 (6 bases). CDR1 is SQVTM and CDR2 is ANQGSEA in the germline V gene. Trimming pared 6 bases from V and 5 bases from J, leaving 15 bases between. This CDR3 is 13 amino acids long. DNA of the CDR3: TGCAGCGTGGATGCGGGGCGTAGAGATACGCAGTATTTT. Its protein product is CSVDAGRRDTQYF.

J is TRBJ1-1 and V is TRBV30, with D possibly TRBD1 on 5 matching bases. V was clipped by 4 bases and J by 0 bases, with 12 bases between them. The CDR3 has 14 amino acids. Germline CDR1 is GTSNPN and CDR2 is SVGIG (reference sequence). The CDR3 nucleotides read TGTGCCTGGATTAAACAGGCGTTGAACACTGAAGCTTTCTTT. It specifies CAWIKQALNTEAFF.

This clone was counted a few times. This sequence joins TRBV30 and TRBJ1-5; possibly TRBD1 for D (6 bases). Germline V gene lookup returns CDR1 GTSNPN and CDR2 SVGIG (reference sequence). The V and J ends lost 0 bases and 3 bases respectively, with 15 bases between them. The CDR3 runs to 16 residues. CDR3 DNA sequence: TGTGCCTGGAGTGTACGAGGCTCAGGGGACAATCAGCCCCAGCATTTT. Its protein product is CAWSVRGSGDNQPQHF.

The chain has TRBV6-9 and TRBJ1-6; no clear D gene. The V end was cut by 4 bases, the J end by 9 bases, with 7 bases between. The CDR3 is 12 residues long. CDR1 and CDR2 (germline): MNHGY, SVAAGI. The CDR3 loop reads CASSSPTSPLHF. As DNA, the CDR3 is TGTGCCAGCAGTTCCCCAACTTCACCCCTCCACTTT.

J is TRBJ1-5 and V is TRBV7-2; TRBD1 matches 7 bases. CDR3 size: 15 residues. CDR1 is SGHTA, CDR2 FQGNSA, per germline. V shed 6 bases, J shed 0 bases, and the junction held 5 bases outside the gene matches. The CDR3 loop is CASSWTGYSNQPQHF. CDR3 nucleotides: TGTGCCAGCAGTTGGACAGGATATAGCAATCAGCCCCAGCATTTT.

CDR3: CASSWNGNTDTQYF. In DNA form, the CDR3 reads TGTGCCAGCAGCTGGAACGGCAACACAGATACGCAGTATTTT. This rearrangement joins TRBV7-3 to TRBJ2-3, with unresolved D. Trimming took off 4 bases at V and 2 bases at J, with 10 bases between the two ends. Germline-derived CDR1 and CDR2 are SGHTA and FQGTGA. CDR3 length equals 14 residues.

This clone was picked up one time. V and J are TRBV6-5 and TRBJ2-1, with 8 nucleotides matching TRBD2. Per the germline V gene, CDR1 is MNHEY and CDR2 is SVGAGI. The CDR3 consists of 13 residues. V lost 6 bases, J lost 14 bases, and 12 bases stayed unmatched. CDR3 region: CASRIAGLTNEFF. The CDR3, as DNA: TGTGCCAGCAGGATAGCGGGACTAACGAACGAGTTCTTC.

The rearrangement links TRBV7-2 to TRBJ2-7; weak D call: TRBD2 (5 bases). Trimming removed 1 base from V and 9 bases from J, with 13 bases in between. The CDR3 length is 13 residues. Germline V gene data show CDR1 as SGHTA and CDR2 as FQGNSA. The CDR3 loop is CASSLVTGLGQYF. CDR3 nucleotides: TGTGCCAGCAGCTTAGTCACGGGGTTGGGGCAGTACTTC.

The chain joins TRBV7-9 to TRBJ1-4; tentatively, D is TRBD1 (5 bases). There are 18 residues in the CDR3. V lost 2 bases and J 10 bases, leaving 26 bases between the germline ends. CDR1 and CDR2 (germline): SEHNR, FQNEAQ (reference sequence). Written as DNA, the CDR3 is TGTGCCAGCAGCTTATCCACGGGGGGATTCAGCTCTGGGGGAAAACTGTTTTTT. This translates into CASSLSTGGFSSGGKLFF. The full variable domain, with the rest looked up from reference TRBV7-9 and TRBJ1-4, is DTGVSQNPRHKITKRGQNVTFRCDPISEHNRLYWYRQTLGQGPEFLTYFQNEAQLEKSRLLSDRFSAERPKGSFSTLEIQRTEQGDSAMYLCASSLSTGGFSSGGKLFFGSGTQLSVL.

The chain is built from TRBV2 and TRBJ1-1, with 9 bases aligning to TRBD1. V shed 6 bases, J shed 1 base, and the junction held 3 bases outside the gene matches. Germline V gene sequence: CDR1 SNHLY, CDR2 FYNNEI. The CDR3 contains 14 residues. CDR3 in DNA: TGTGCCAGCAGGCCGGGACAGGGGAACACTGAAGCTTTCTTT. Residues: CASRPGQGNTEAFF.

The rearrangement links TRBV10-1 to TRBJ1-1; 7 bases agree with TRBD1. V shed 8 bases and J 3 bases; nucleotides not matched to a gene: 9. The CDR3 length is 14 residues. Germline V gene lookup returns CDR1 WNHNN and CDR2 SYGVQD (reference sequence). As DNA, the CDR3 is TGCGCCAGCCGCAGGGGGGCGAGGTACACTGAAGCTTTCTTT. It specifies CASRRGARYTEAFF.

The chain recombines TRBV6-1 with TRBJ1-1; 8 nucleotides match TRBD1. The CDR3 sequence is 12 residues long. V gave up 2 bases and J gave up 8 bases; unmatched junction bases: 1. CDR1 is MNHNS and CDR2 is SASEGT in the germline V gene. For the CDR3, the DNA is TGTGCCAGCAGTGAAAGGGACAGGGAAGCTTTCTTT. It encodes CASSERDREAFF.

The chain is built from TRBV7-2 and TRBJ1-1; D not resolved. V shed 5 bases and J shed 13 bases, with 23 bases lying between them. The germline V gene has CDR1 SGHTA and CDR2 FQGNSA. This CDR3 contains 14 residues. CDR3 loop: CASSLNNRATALFF. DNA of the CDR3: TGTGCCAGCAGCCTTAATAATAGGGCAACAGCGCTTTTCTTT.

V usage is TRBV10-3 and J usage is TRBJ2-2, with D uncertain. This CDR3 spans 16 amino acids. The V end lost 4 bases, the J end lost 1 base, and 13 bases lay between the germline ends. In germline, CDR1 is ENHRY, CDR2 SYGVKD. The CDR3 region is CAISVEAPGNTGELFF. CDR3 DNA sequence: TGTGCCATCAGTGTTGAAGCTCCCGGGAACACCGGGGAGCTGTTTTTT.